The rows below give T cell receptor beta chains drawn from one sample of a study of cytomegalovirus exposure and HLA in healthy donors. Sequencing was performed with immunoSEQ multiplex PCR; in TCRdb, only in-frame clones are kept and a portion is missing. The profile shows roughly 150,000 clones, approximately 80% of them singletons. Sequences were obtained from PBMCs. The receptors were gathered from a boy younger than 10 in good health and CMV-seronegative. Each CDR3 is given with its conserved first and last residue. Each record gives: V gene, clone size, CDR3 length, J gene, D gene, CDR3 protein, CDR3 DNA. The D gene is left open where the match is weak. A clone size is listed for some rows: how often the clone was seen (once, few, many), or a class if it is expanded.

TRBV5-1	.	18	TRBJ2-4	.	CASSLATGGISAKNIQYF	TGCGCCAGCAGCTTGGCGACAGGCGGTATTAGCGCCAAAAACATTCAGTACTTC
TRBV7-9	.	15	TRBJ1-2	TRBD1	CASSSRAGGIDGYTF	TGTGCCAGCAGCTCTAGGGCAGGGGGAATAGATGGCTACACCTTC
TRBV27	.	15	TRBJ1-6	.	CASSPNGDRNSPLHF	TGTGCCAGCAGTCCCAATGGAGATAGAAATTCACCCCTCCACTTT
TRBV29-1	.	11	TRBJ1-2	.	CSVTGLYGYTF	TGCAGCGTCACAGGGCTCTATGGCTACACCTTC
TRBV18	.	17	TRBJ1-2	.	CASSPRADRLRDYGYTF	TGTGCCAGCTCACCTCGCGCTGACAGGTTAAGGGACTATGGCTACACCTTC
TRBV7-2	.	16	TRBJ2-2	.	CASSWRSGPNTGELFF	TGTGCCAGCAGCTGGAGAAGCGGGCCAAACACCGGGGAGCTGTTTTTT
TRBV2	.	15	TRBJ1-5	.	CASRSSYRDDQPQHF	TGTGCCAGCCGATCGAGTTACAGGGACGATCAGCCCCAGCATTTT
TRBV4-3	few	13	TRBJ2-7	.	CASSQDRGEEQYF	TGCGCCAGCAGCCAAGACAGGGGAGAGGAGCAGTACTTC
TRBV7-2	.	18	TRBJ1-4	.	CASSFRGGLANTNEKLFF	TGTGCCAGCAGCTTTAGGGGGGGTCTCGCGAATACTAATGAAAAACTGTTTTTT
TRBV6-1	.	12	TRBJ1-1	.	CASRGDMSEAFF	TGTGCCAGCAGAGGGGACATGTCCGAAGCTTTCTTT
TRBV5-6	.	13	TRBJ1-1	.	CASSLRGNAEAFF	TGTGCCAGCAGCTTGCGAGGGAATGCTGAAGCTTTCTTT
TRBV7-3	.	15	TRBJ2-7	.	CASSLDSSGTYEQYF	TGTGCCAGCAGCTTAGATTCAAGCGGAACCTACGAGCAGTACTTC
TRBV5-1	.	16	TRBJ2-7	.	CASSLAGASVYYEQYF	TGCGCCAGCAGCTTGGCCGGGGCTAGCGTCTACTACGAGCAGTACTTC
TRBV7-2	.	17	TRBJ2-7	.	CASSFTVEGSSSYEQYF	TGTGCCAGCAGCTTCACAGTAGAGGGTTCCAGCTCCTACGAGCAGTACTTC
TRBV19	.	15	TRBJ2-3	.	CASSIGDSNTDTQYF	TGTGCCAGTAGTATAGGAGACAGCAACACAGATACGCAGTATTTT
TRBV5-6	.	16	TRBJ2-3	TRBD2	CASSHPSGRAPDTQYF	TGTGCCAGCAGCCACCCTAGCGGGAGGGCCCCAGATACGCAGTATTTT
TRBV18	.	21	TRBJ2-5	TRBD2	CASSRTLDPPTERERRETQYF	TGTGCCAGCTCCCGGACCCTCGACCCCCCAACGGAGCGGGAGCGCCGGGAGACCCAGTACTTC
TRBV9	few	13	TRBJ2-1	.	CASSVANSGEQFF	TGTGCCAGCAGCGTAGCTAATAGTGGTGAGCAGTTCTTC